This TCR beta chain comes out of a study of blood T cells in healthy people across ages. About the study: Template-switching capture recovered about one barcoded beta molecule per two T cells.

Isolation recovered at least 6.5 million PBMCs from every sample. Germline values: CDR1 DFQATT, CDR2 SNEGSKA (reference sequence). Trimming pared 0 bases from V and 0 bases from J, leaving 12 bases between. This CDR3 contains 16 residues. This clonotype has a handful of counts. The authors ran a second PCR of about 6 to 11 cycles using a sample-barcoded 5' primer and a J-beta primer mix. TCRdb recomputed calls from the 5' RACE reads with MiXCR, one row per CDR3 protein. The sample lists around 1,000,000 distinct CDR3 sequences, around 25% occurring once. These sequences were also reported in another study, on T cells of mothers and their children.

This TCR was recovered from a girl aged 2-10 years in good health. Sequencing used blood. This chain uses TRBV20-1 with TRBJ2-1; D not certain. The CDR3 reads CSARDLGGSSYNEQFF. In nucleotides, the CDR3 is TGCAGTGCTAGAGATCTTGGCGGTAGCTCCTACAATGAGCAGTTCTTC.